This TCR beta chain was sequenced during a study of regulatory T cells in long-lasting Graves disease. Time point of the sample: newly diagnosed GD, antithyroid drugs for less than 3 months. Scientists built the TCR library using RNA that was extracted from PBMCs. Through Arm-PCR of CDR3 regions and iRepertoire HTBI primers, TCR beta libraries were built. TCRdb redid the calling of the multiplex PCR reads with MiXCR, one entry per CDR3 protein. The table lists about 560,000 distinct CDR3 sequences, 15% to 20% of them singletons. The CDR3 length is 15 residues. The germline gives CDR1 SGHVS, CDR2 FNYEAQ. Trimming removed 6 bases at V and 1 base at J, with 12 bases between. This clonotype was seen ten or more times. The sample was also linked to a second study, of T cells in Graves' hyperthyroidism and ophthalmopathy.

This receptor was taken from a man aged 18 to 29 with Graves disease. The sample in question was peripheral blood mononuclear cells (PBMCs), obtained at new diagnosis, from a patient treated with antithyroid drugs. This rearrangement joins TRBV7-6 to TRBJ2-2; no definite D call. The CDR3 nucleotides read TGTGCCAGCAGTGCCTTCACAGAGAACACCGGGGAGCTGTTTTTT. It is translated as CASSAFTENTGELFF.